A single sample gave rise to the 29 T cell receptor beta chains below, sequenced in a study of cytomegalovirus exposure and HLA in healthy donors. Primers: 60 Vbeta forward and 13 Jbeta reverse. TCRdb keeps only in-frame clones here, not all; method: immunoSEQ multiplex PCR. The sample has more than 95,000 clones, more than 75% seen once. The specimen was PBMCs. The receptors were gathered from a woman aged 55-70 years in good health and CMV-seropositive.

This chain uses TRBV7-2 with TRBJ2-6, with D perhaps matching TRBD2 (6 bases). Germline V CDR1 and CDR2: SGHTA, FQGNSA. V dropped 3 bases and J dropped 1 base, with 7 bases sitting between them. The CDR3 covers 15 residues. CDR3 loop: CASSLGGSGANVLTF. The CDR3 coding sequence is TGTGCCAGCAGCTTGGGAGGTTCTGGGGCCAACGTCCTGACTTTC.

The chain couples TRBV7-9 to TRBJ1-5; D not certain. CDR3 size: 15 residues. V dropped 1 base and J dropped 0 bases, with 7 bases sitting between them. The germline V gene has CDR1 SEHNR and CDR2 FQNEAQ (reference sequence). This CDR3 is CASSLDINSNQPQHF. The CDR3 nucleotides are TGTGCCAGCAGCTTAGATATTAATAGCAATCAGCCCCAGCATTTT.

The DNA for the CDR3 is TGCAGCGTTGAGGGACTCGGTGCTAGCGGGAAGAATGAGCAGTTCTTC. Translating gives CSVEGLGASGKNEQFF. This chain uses TRBV29-1 with TRBJ2-1; 9 bases are a match to TRBD2. Trimming cost V 3 bases and J 7 bases; bases outside gene matches: 13. This CDR3 has 16 residues. Germline values: CDR1 SQVTM, CDR2 ANQGSEA.

This clone appeared a single time. The J gene is TRBJ2-3, the V gene TRBV7-3; 7 bases are shared with TRBD2. This CDR3 is 14 amino acids long. Germline loops: CDR1 SGHTA, CDR2 FQGTGA. J gave up 3 bases and V 1 base, and 1 base lay outside the gene matches. The CDR3 sequence: CASSLNGRTDTQYF. DNA of the CDR3: TGTGCCAGCAGCTTAAACGGGAGGACAGATACGCAGTATTTT.

This sequence joins TRBV4-3 and TRBJ2-7, with D maybe TRBD2 (5 bases). V was pared by 2 bases and J by 7 bases, with 12 bases between. CDR1 is LGHNA and CDR2 is YSLEER in the germline V gene. The CDR3 contains 13 residues. CDR3 DNA: TGCGCCAGCAGCCAAAGCGGTACGCGAGAGCAGTACTTC. It yields the protein CASSQSGTREQYF.

The chain recombines TRBV19 with TRBJ2-1, with D possibly matching TRBD2 (6 bases). The V end lost 5 bases, the J end lost 9 bases, and 23 bases lay between the germline ends. The CDR3 covers 16 residues. Germline loops: CDR1 LNHDA, CDR2 SQIVND (reference sequence). CDR3 in DNA: TGTGCCAGTAGTCGGGAGTCAAGGAGAGGTGGCGGTGAGCAGTTCTTC. This encodes CASSRESRRGGGEQFF.

The chain has TRBV7-3 and TRBJ2-1; possibly TRBD1 for D (6 bases). The CDR3 is made up of 14 amino acids. V lost 4 bases, J lost 8 bases, and 15 bases lay in between. Germline V gene lookup returns CDR1 SGHTA and CDR2 FQGTGA. Written as DNA, the CDR3 is TGTGCCAGCAGCTCAGACAGGATGGGGCATGAGCAGTTCTTC. This codes for CASSSDRMGHEQFF.

This chain joins TRBV5-1 and TRBJ2-3, with TRBD2 matching over 8 bases. Germline assignment: CDR1 SGHRS and CDR2 YFSETQ. V dropped 4 bases and J dropped 1; count of bases not matched to a gene: 5. The CDR3 has 15 amino acids. In DNA, the CDR3 is TGCGCCAGCAGCCTCGCGACTAGCGGCACAGATACGCAGTATTTT. This translates into CASSLATSGTDTQYF.

The chain combines TRBV15 with TRBJ2-6; no firm D call. CDR3 length equals 15 residues. Germline CDR1 LNHNV, CDR2 YYDKDF (reference sequence). The V end lost 5 bases, the J end lost 4 bases, and 12 bases lay between the germline ends. Here the CDR3 DNA reads TGTGCCACCAGCGCCTACCATTCAGGGGCCAACGTCCTGACTTTC. It codes for CATSAYHSGANVLTF.

This sequence joins TRBV6-5 and TRBJ2-7; D is possibly TRBD1 (5 bases). Germline V gives CDR1 MNHEY, CDR2 SVGAGI. This CDR3 region has 14 residues. Trimming stripped 6 bases from V and 3 bases from J, with 15 bases between. CDR3 coding DNA: TGTGCCAGCAGCGCACGGCAGGGATACTACGAGCAGTACTTC. Its protein is CASSARQGYYEQYF.

This clone was detected only a few times. This sequence joins TRBV5-6 and TRBJ1-4; the match to TRBD1 covers 11 bases. The CDR3 is 17 amino acids. The V segment lost 1 base and the J segment 4 bases; nucleotides outside the gene matches: 6. Germline V lookup: CDR1 SGHDT, CDR2 YYEEEE. The CDR3 is CASSLRRTGGLNEKLFF. CDR3 in DNA: TGTGCCAGCAGCTTGCGTCGGACAGGGGGCCTTAATGAAAAACTGTTTTTT.

The chain uses TRBV7-2 and TRBJ2-5; 9 bases map to TRBD2. Germline V gene data show CDR1 as SGHTA and CDR2 as FQGNSA. J was trimmed by 5 bases and V by 5 bases; bases with no gene match: 12. This CDR3 has 16 amino acids. DNA for the CDR3: TGTGCCAGCAGCACCCGCGGCGGGGGGGCGTGGGAGACCCAGTACTTC. This encodes CASSTRGGGAWETQYF.

The chain links TRBV5-1 to TRBJ2-2, with 14 positions matching TRBD2. With V trimmed by 4 bases and J by 6 bases, 8 bases remained unmatched. The CDR3 is made up of 17 amino acids. The germline V gene encodes CDR1 SGHRS and CDR2 YFSETQ. The CDR3 loop is CASSPGLAGVASGELFF. CDR3 nucleotides: TGCGCCAGCAGCCCGGGACTAGCGGGAGTCGCTTCCGGGGAGCTGTTTTTT.

The chain has TRBV18 and TRBJ1-2; D unresolved. Trimming left V 3 bases short and J 4 bases short, with 12 bases between. In germline, CDR1 is KGHSH, CDR2 LQKENI. The CDR3 loop spans 14 amino acids. CDR3 in amino acids: CASSPAAASYGYTF. CDR3 in DNA: TGTGCCAGCTCACCTGCGGCAGCGTCCTATGGCTACACCTTC.

The chain has TRBV4-3 and TRBJ1-4, with 8 bases identical to TRBD1. This CDR3 is built from 19 residues. With V trimmed by 0 bases and J by 2 bases, 11 bases remained unmatched. Germline V CDR1 and CDR2: LGHNA, YSLEER. The DNA of the CDR3 is TGCGCCAGCAGCCAAGATCTACAGGGGGTAGATTCGACTAATGAAAAACTGTTTTTT. Its translation is CASSQDLQGVDSTNEKLFF.

V and J are TRBV7-2 and TRBJ2-3, with 9 bases aligning to TRBD1. With V trimmed by 3 bases and J by 4 bases, 5 bases remained unmatched. There are 15 residues in the CDR3. Germline V CDR1 and CDR2: SGHTA, FQGNSA. The CDR3 loop is CASSFDRGTADTQYF. CDR3 sequence (DNA): TGTGCCAGCAGCTTCGACAGGGGGACTGCAGATACGCAGTATTTT. The whole variable domain, filled in from reference TRBV7-2 and TRBJ2-3, reads GAGVSQSPSNKVTEKGKDVELRCDPISGHTALYWYRQSLGQGLEFLIYFQGNSAPDKSGLPSDRFSAERTGGSVSTLTIQRTQQEDSAVYLCASSFDRGTADTQYFGPGTRLTVL.

The chain has TRBV27 and TRBJ1-2; tentative D call: TRBD1 (6 bases). The germline gives CDR1 MNHEY, CDR2 SMNVEV (reference sequence). There are 14 residues in the CDR3. V shed 2 bases and J shed 3 bases, with 10 bases lying between them. The CDR3 protein is CASSLRGMDYGYTF. For the CDR3, the DNA is TGTGCCAGCAGTTTAAGGGGGATGGACTATGGCTACACCTTC.

The J gene is TRBJ1-1, the V gene TRBV7-2; D possibly corresponds to TRBD1 (5 bases). The CDR3 is made up of 14 amino acids. V lost 5 bases, J lost 0 bases, and 10 bases lay in between. Germline V gives CDR1 SGHTA, CDR2 FQGNSA. Here the CDR3 DNA reads TGTGCCAGCAGCCCTGACAGAATGAACACTGAAGCTTTCTTT. It yields the protein CASSPDRMNTEAFF.

The V gene is TRBV25-1, the J gene TRBJ1-2; weak D call: TRBD1 (5 bases). V lost 2 bases and J lost 7, with 8 bases in between. Germline V gives CDR1 MGHDK, CDR2 SYGVNS. The length of the CDR3 is 12 residues. As DNA, the CDR3 is TGTGCCAGCAGTGAACAGGGTGGTGGCTACACCTTC. Translated: CASSEQGGGYTF.

The chain has TRBV6-1 and TRBJ2-7; D unresolved. Germline V gene data show CDR1 as MNHNS and CDR2 as SASEGT. The V end lost 2 bases, the J end lost 4 bases, and 9 bases lay between the germline ends. The CDR3 totals 13 residues. As DNA, the CDR3 is TGTGCCAGCAGTGAAATAATGGCTTACGAGCAGTACTTC. Residues: CASSEIMAYEQYF.

CDR3 sequence: CASSPGDRNNQPQHF. The DNA for the CDR3 is TGTGCCAGCAGCCCGGGAGATAGAAACAATCAGCCCCAGCATTTT. J is TRBJ1-5 and V is TRBV7-2; D unresolved. V lost 5 bases to trimming and J lost 3 bases, with 14 bases between them. This CDR3 comprises 15 residues. Germline CDR1 reads SGHTA; CDR2 reads FQGNSA.

The chain couples TRBV21-1 to TRBJ1-1; TRBD1, the D gene given by the table, was not confirmed from the DNA. TRBV21-1 is noted as a pseudogene. The CDR3 spans 16 residues. The CDR3 here is CASSKVQGDPNTEAFF. In DNA, the CDR3 is TGTGCCAGCAGCAAAGTCCAAGGGGATCCGAACACTGAAGCTTTCTTT.

The rearrangement uses TRBV4-2 and TRBJ2-2; 7 bases are shared with TRBD1. The germline CDR1 and CDR2 sequences are LGHNA and YNFKEQ. The CDR3 loop spans 16 amino acids. The trim removed 4 bases at V and 0 bases at J, leaving 5 bases unmatched. The CDR3 reads CASSLRDSPNTGELFF. The CDR3 DNA reads TGTGCCAGCAGCCTCCGGGACAGTCCGAACACCGGGGAGCTGTTTTTT.

With respect to this clone: The sample has other DNA sequences that encode this CDR3 too. The chain links TRBV6-5 to TRBJ2-7; 8 bases map to TRBD1. The CDR3 is 15 residues long. Looked up from germline, CDR1 is MNHEY and CDR2 is SVGAGI. Trimming at V came to 3 bases and at J to 3 bases, leaving 7 bases not matched to a gene. CDR3 nucleotides: TGTGCCAGCAGTTATTCCGGGACAGGCGGCTACGAGCAGTACTTC. It encodes CASSYSGTGGYEQYF.

This chain uses TRBV10-3 with TRBJ1-6; TRBD1 aligns across 8 bases. Losses at the gene ends were 3 bases for V and 7 bases for J; bases not matched to a gene: 2. Germline CDR1 ENHRY, CDR2 SYGVKD. This CDR3 spans 14 amino acids. CDR3 protein: CAISDTGGNSPLHF. CDR3 sequence (DNA): TGTGCCATCAGTGACACAGGGGGGAATTCACCCCTCCACTTT.

This chain joins TRBV7-2 and TRBJ1-1; weak D call: TRBD1 (6 bases). The CDR3 spans 12 residues. Germline loops: CDR1 SGHTA, CDR2 FQGNSA. Trimming removed 5 bases at V and 6 bases at J, with 10 bases between. CDR3 coding DNA: TGTGCCAGCAGCGCGAGGACAGCTGAAGCTTTCTTT. This translates into CASSARTAEAFF.

This chain uses TRBV19 with TRBJ1-2; D unclear. V lost 0 bases to trimming and J lost 5 bases, with 7 bases between them. Germline loops: CDR1 LNHDA, CDR2 SQIVND (reference sequence). The CDR3 covers 13 residues. The CDR3 is CASSIDVLYGYTF. CDR3 DNA sequence: TGTGCCAGTAGTATAGACGTACTTTATGGCTACACCTTC. Variable domain in full (rest from reference TRBV19 and TRBJ1-2): DGGITQSPKYLFRKEGQNVTLSCEQNLNHDAMYWYRQDPGQGLRLIYYSQIVNDFQKGDIAEGYSVSREKKESFPLTVTSAQKNPTAFYLCASSIDVLYGYTFGSGTRLTVV.

This chain links TRBV29-1 with TRBJ1-2; 8 bases fit TRBD1. Germline V CDR1 and CDR2: SQVTM, ANQGSEA. The length of the CDR3 is 14 residues. V lost 3 bases and J lost 4; bases outside the gene matches: 7. The CDR3 DNA sequence: TGCAGCGTTGACAGAACAGGGGGTTCCTATGGCTACACCTTC. Translation: CSVDRTGGSYGYTF.

The gene calls are TRBV7-2 and TRBJ1-6; D call uncertain. V shed 8 bases and J shed 4 bases, with 9 bases lying between them. This CDR3 contains 13 residues. Per germline, CDR1 SGHTA and CDR2 FQGNSA. CDR3 residues: CASGADYNSPLHF. The CDR3 DNA reads TGTGCCAGCGGAGCGGATTATAATTCACCCCTCCACTTT.